Presented here are 18 T cell receptor beta chains from one specimen sequenced in a study of cytomegalovirus exposure and HLA in healthy donors (dated by TCRdb to the late 2010s). Libraries came from the immunoSEQ multiplex PCR assay. A mixture of 60 forward primers for TCR Vbeta segments and 13 reverse primers for TCR Jbeta segments was used in the multiplex PCR. Imported from immuneACCESS, the table was reduced by TCRdb to in-frame sequences with V and J called. These copies leave out some clones; in studies compared against another copy, an unresolved V gene accounts for under half, and the cause of the remainder is not known. The sample table holds 90,000 to 100,000 clones, of which roughly 77% were seen once. The ten largest clones represent approximately 1.5% of the sample. Sequencing was performed on PBMCs. The receptors come from a man in his forties in good health and CMV-seronegative.

This clone was seen once. The chain links TRBV9 to TRBJ1-1; tentative D call: TRBD1 (5 bases). V was shortened by 0 bases and J by 5 bases, with 11 bases between the two germline ends. The CDR3 length is 14 residues. The germline CDR1 and CDR2 sequences are SGDLS and YYNGEE. The CDR3 is CASSVGGVATEAFF. In nucleotides, the CDR3 is TGTGCCAGCAGCGTAGGGGGGGTTGCGACTGAAGCTTTCTTT.

This chain joins TRBV27 and TRBJ2-3; D perhaps matches TRBD1 (6 bases). Trimming shortened V by 7 bases and J by 4 bases, and 15 bases separated the two germline ends. CDR3 length equals 14 residues. Germline V lookup: CDR1 MNHEY, CDR2 SMNVEV (reference sequence). Here the CDR3 DNA reads TGTGCCAGCATGGGAGAGGGGGTGGCAGATACGCAGTATTTT. Translating gives CASMGEGVADTQYF.

As concerns this clone: At one end, the junction sequence differs from germline, possibly due to a read error. CDR3 residues: CAGSLTPQSYGYTF. The DNA of the CDR3 is TGTGCCGGCAGCTTGACTCCTCAATCCTATGGCTACACCTTC. J is TRBJ1-2 and V is TRBV7-2, with D unresolved. Germline CDR1 reads SGHTA; CDR2 reads FQGNSA. This CDR3 is 14 amino acids long.

J is TRBJ1-6 and V is TRBV18; D perhaps matches TRBD1 (5 bases). The CDR3 is 13 amino acids. Germline V gives CDR1 KGHSH, CDR2 LQKENI. V was shortened by 3 bases and J by 9 bases, with 9 bases between the two germline ends. The CDR3 sequence: CASSPPGGSPLHF. In DNA, the CDR3 is TGTGCCAGCTCACCGCCCGGGGGTTCACCCCTCCACTTT.

The J gene is TRBJ2-7, the V gene TRBV7-9; D gene ambiguous. Trimming left V 3 bases short and J 0 bases short, with 12 bases between. This CDR3 contains 15 residues. Germline V lookup: CDR1 SEHNR, CDR2 FQNEAQ (reference sequence). The CDR3 DNA follows: TGTGCCAGCAGCTTCCCCCCTCCCCGCTCCTACGAGCAGTACTTC. It translates to CASSFPPPRSYEQYF.

The genes are TRBV12-5 and TRBJ2-7, with D maybe TRBD1 (5 bases). V lost 4 bases to trimming and J lost 2 bases, with 6 bases between them. Germline CDR1 LGHNT, CDR2 FRNRAP. This CDR3 has 12 amino acids. The CDR3 sequence: CASGYRPYEQYF. CDR3 bases: TGTGCTAGTGGTTACAGGCCCTACGAGCAGTACTTC.

The V gene is TRBV5-1, the J gene TRBJ2-2; possible D gene TRBD1, 6 bases. V lost 0 bases and J lost 6, with 6 bases in between. CDR3 length: 13 residues. The germline V gene encodes CDR1 SGHRS and CDR2 YFSETQ. This CDR3 reads CASSLEGAGELFF. As DNA, the CDR3 is TGCGCCAGCAGCTTGGAGGGGGCCGGGGAGCTGTTTTTT.

This chain uses TRBV7-8 with TRBJ2-5; 7 bases match TRBD1. The end of the DNA aligns better with TRBJ2-7, so the J call may be wrong. The germline V gene encodes CDR1 SGHVS and CDR2 FQNEAQ. The CDR3 contains 13 residues. The CDR3 sequence is CASSEGQPYEQYF. The CDR3 DNA reads TGTGCCAGCAGCGAGGGACAGCCCTACGAGCAGTACTTC.

Only a few counts were recorded for this clone. The CDR3 is CASSQASGGATDTQYF. The CDR3 DNA is TGTGCCAGCAGCCAAGCTAGCGGGGGGGCCACAGATACGCAGTATTTT. This chain uses TRBV4-2 with TRBJ2-3; 12 nucleotides align to TRBD2. CDR3 length: 16 amino acids. CDR1 is LGHNA, CDR2 YNFKEQ, per germline. V trimming: 1 base; J trimming: 2 bases; junction bases outside the gene matches: 1.

This clone has only one observation. The J gene is TRBJ1-2, the V gene TRBV2; 7 positions agree with TRBD1. The V gene's germline CDR1 is SNHLY and CDR2 FYNNEI. This CDR3 has 13 amino acids. Trimming cost V 10 bases and J 3 bases; bases outside gene matches: 8. The CDR3 DNA reads TGTGCCAACTCGGGACAGAGCTACTATGGCTACACCTTC. Encoded protein: CANSGQSYYGYTF.

The V call is TRBV5-1, the J call TRBJ1-2; D is perhaps TRBD1 (6 bases). The CDR3 runs to 14 residues. V lost 4 bases and J 2 bases, leaving 12 bases between the germline ends. CDR1 and CDR2 from the germline V gene are SGHRS and YFSETQ. The chain's CDR3 is CASSPGTTNYGYTF. Written as DNA, the CDR3 is TGCGCCAGCAGCCCCGGGACAACAAACTATGGCTACACCTTC.

CDR3 sequence (DNA): TGTGCCATCAGTAGAACCATTCCGGACCAGACTATGGACACTGAAGCTTTCTTT. This gives the protein CAISRTIPDQTMDTEAFF. V is TRBV10-3 and J is TRBJ1-1; D is uncertain. CDR1 and CDR2 (germline): ENHRY, SYGVKD. The CDR3 loop spans 18 amino acids. V lost 5 bases to trimming and J lost 3 bases, with 25 bases between them.

Note on this clone: Lacking the conserved final phenylalanine or tryptophan, this CDR3 likely reflects a read error. This chain uses TRBV7-6 with TRBJ2-7; perhaps TRBD1 as D (6 bases). The ends were cut back, 5 bases at V and 4 bases at J, with 27 bases in the middle. The CDR3 totals 18 residues. Germline loops: CDR1 SGHVS, CDR2 FNYEAQ. CDR3 protein: CASSSNPISHITGYEQYS. Here the CDR3 DNA reads TGTGCCAGCAGCAGTAATCCGATCTCACACATAACAGGGTACGAGCAGTACTCC.

The J gene is TRBJ1-3, the V gene TRBV30; D is ambiguous. Germline CDR1 GTSNPN, CDR2 SVGIG (reference sequence). V lost 0 bases and J lost 5, with 8 bases in between. The CDR3 extends over 13 amino acids. The CDR3 coding sequence is TGTGCCTGGAGTGTACTGCCCCGAAACACCATATATTTT. This translates into CAWSVLPRNTIYF.

The DNA of the CDR3 is TGTGCCAGCAGCAGTCCGGGACTAGCTACCCACGAGCAGTACTTC. This gives the protein CASSSPGLATHEQYF. The chain carries TRBV5-8 and TRBJ2-7, with 9 bases identical to TRBD2. Germline CDR1 reads SGHTS; CDR2 reads YDEGEE. The J segment lost 5 bases and the V segment lost 4 bases, leaving 10 bases of the junction unmatched. This CDR3 comprises 15 residues.

The chain couples TRBV27 to TRBJ1-1; 7 positions match TRBD1. Germline lookup yields CDR1 MNHEY and CDR2 SMNVEV (reference sequence). The CDR3 has 14 amino acids. J was trimmed by 7 bases and V by 2 bases; bases with no gene match: 7. The CDR3 bases are TGTGCCAGCAGTTTAAGGGGGCTCGGTGGTGAAGCTTTCTTT. Translating gives CASSLRGLGGEAFF.

The chain combines TRBV2 with TRBJ1-5; 7 bases map to TRBD1. Trimming cost V 6 bases and J 2 bases; bases outside gene matches: 4. Germline V CDR1 and CDR2: SNHLY, FYNNEI. The CDR3 runs 14 residues. This CDR3 is CASRTRGGNQPQHF. The CDR3 nucleotides are TGTGCCAGCAGGACCAGGGGGGGCAATCAGCCCCAGCATTTT.

V gene TRBV5-1 combines with J gene TRBJ2-5; TRBD1 might be the D (5 bases). The last part of the DNA fits TRBJ2-7 better; the J call may be wrong. This CDR3 comprises 14 residues. Germline V CDR1 and CDR2: SGHRS, YFSETQ. This CDR3 reads CASSLAPGPYEQYF. The CDR3 bases are TGCGCCAGCAGCTTGGCCCCAGGGCCCTACGAGCAGTACTTC.